This T cell receptor (beta chain) was found in a study of cytomegalovirus exposure and HLA in healthy donors. As for this clone: Its target is unknown.

The study ran its PCR with 60 Vbeta and 13 Jbeta primers. Source study methods: Counted up in a later analysis, unique TCR beta chains came to approximately 83 million, with around 12 million shared. Here immunoSEQ multiplex PCR was the method, and the copy in TCRdb shows in-frame clones only, minus some. V and J calls and clone size come straight from that table; D and trimming were deduced from the DNA. The repertoire holds some 110,000 clones, approximately 74% seen once, with 11% in the top ten. The germline CDR1 and CDR2 sequences are ENHRY and SYGVKD. Trimming cost V 2 bases and J 1 base; bases outside gene matches: 0. There are 14 residues in the CDR3. Notes on the study in general: The authors enumerated over 150 TCR beta chains as linked to cytomegalovirus. TCR beta sequences numbering 16,951 were associated with HLA alleles at 0.05 false discovery rate in a later analysis. In a later analysis, donors in an Asian-associated ancestry cluster reportedly had fewer N-insertions in productive TCRs than the cohort mean.

Sequenced input: PBMCs. V and J are TRBV10-3 and TRBJ1-1; 8 bases agree with TRBD1. This clonotype was sampled from a woman aged 45-60 years in good health and CMV-seropositive. CDR3 protein: CAISEGTGNTEAFF. The CDR3 nucleotides read TGTGCCATCAGTGAGGGGACAGGGAACACTGAAGCTTTCTTT.